This T cell receptor beta chain originates from a study of siplizumab effects on memory and regulatory T cells. Study-wide results and limits: Siplizumab cultures yielded proliferating Tregs whose suppressive function was not confirmed. Naive T cells, seemingly more diverse than memory cells, seemed major alloresponse contributors. Unstimulated subsets contained matches for only a minor fraction of alloreactive clones.

As concerns this clone: Its cognate antigen is unknown.

The CDR3 loop spans 11 amino acids. Germline V gene data show CDR1 as SNHLY and CDR2 as FYNNEI. Trimming removed 10 bases from V and 8 bases from J, with 14 bases in between. Method: immunoSEQ multiplex PCR; TCRdb's copy keeps in-frame clones and lacks some. The profile covers approximately 91,000 clones, with approximately 95% appearing a single time and roughly 18% taken by the ten largest. The sequence was obtained from a human donor in good health. The chain carries TRBV2 and TRBJ1-2; possibly TRBD1 for D (5 bases). The sample taken for sequencing was CD8+ T cells sorted from blood. CDR3 bases: TGTGCCACCAGGAAAGGGGACGGCTACACCTTC. Encoded protein: CATRKGDGYTF.